These T cell receptor beta chains were read from a single sample in a study of blood T cell repertoires in COVID-19. The protocol was immunoSEQ multiplex PCR, while the TCRdb copy is restricted to in-frame clones and leaves out a portion. This table holds approximately 290,000 clones, approximately 85% found once. Sequenced input: PBMCs or T cells enriched from blood (not recorded which). These receptors all come from a woman aged 25-40 years who had recovered from COVID-19. CDR3s leave out the opening cysteine and the closing phenylalanine or tryptophan.

TRBV30	TRBJ1-1	AWSLQADTEAF
TRBV2	TRBJ2-1	ASSGSLAGTPVGEQF
TRBV10-3	TRBJ2-1	AISESGGSRNEQF
TRBV5-4	TRBJ2-3	ASSLLVESDTQY
TRBV11-2	TRBJ2-1	ASSFITPSGGNEQF
TRBV19	TRBJ1-1	ASSRTTGSGEAF
TRBV4-2	TRBJ2-1	ASSTTASGLTGHEQF
TRBV25-1	TRBJ2-7	ASSDRGDYEQY
TRBV5-6	TRBJ2-1	ASSLAIGAAGGQF
TRBV9	TRBJ2-1	ASSVFREGSRIEQF
TRBV28	TRBJ1-5	ASRRGHGNQPQH
TRBV16	TRBJ2-1	ASTSPGTSGHNEQF
TRBV14	TRBJ1-4	ASSLWTGGGPGEKLF
TRBV4-2	TRBJ1-3	ASSQDASGHLTSGNTIY
TRBV7-8	TRBJ2-1	ASSSSLAGVYNEQF
TRBV27	TRBJ1-6	ASTRTGGISPLH
TRBV6-5	TRBJ1-2	ASGIGRTYGYT
TRBV18	TRBJ1-5	ASSPPSGRAAQPQH
TRBV11-2	TRBJ2-7	ASSLPITQGRGSYEQY
TRBV7-8	TRBJ2-2	ASSPSSASGLRTGELF
TRBV6-5	TRBJ1-2	ASSYYLGQGGYT
TRBV5-6	TRBJ2-5	ASSSGTGGFGETQY
TRBV28	TRBJ2-1	ASSLGQDNEQF
TRBV28	TRBJ2-5	ASSLFTGGETQY
TRBV5-5	TRBJ1-6	ASSLTGYSPLH
TRBV6-5	TRBJ2-1	ASSRNRGDNEQF
TRBV28	TRBJ2-1	ASSLAGPYNEQF
TRBV28	TRBJ1-3	ASSFPSPHRGGFGNTIY
TRBV7-9	TRBJ2-6	ASSFGGGVAGANVLT